This record looks at one TCR beta chain sequence and its context. Its antigen is not known. The data were taken from a study of T cell responses to AZD1222 COVID-19 vaccine. Study-wide results and caveats: Regions 160-218 and 743-854 dominated among vaccine-associated CD4 TCRs spanning spike. In a largely white British group with more females than males, clonal diversity was possibly underestimated. None of the repertoires were sampled until the peak T cell response had passed.

There are 16 residues in the CDR3. Germline V gene sequence: CDR1 MDHEN, CDR2 SYDVKM. Trimming left V 5 bases short and J 4 bases short, with 19 bases between. Clones were read by immunoSEQ multiplex PCR, and TCRdb kept only the in-frame ones, dropping some. This sample has about 90,000 clones, with 88% found just once. The sequence derives from an adult who received the AZD1222 COVID-19 vaccine. The source was peripheral blood, collected 28 days after the second AZD1222 dose. The chain combines TRBV28 with TRBJ2-3; the D call may be TRBD1 or TRBD2 (6 bases each). CDR3 region: CASSRRGTGAADTQYF. Here the CDR3 DNA reads TGTGCCAGCAGTCGGCGCGGGACGGGGGCTGCAGATACGCAGTATTTT. The whole variable domain, filled in from reference TRBV28 and TRBJ2-3, reads DVKVTQSSRYLVKRTGEKVFLECVQDMDHENMFWYRQDPGLGLRLIYFSYDVKMKEKGDIPEGYSVSREKKERFSLILESASTNQTSMYLCASSRRGTGAADTQYFGPGTRLTVL.